This T cell receptor (beta chain) was recovered during a study of blood T cell repertoires in COVID-19. Study information: There were acute and convalescent COVID-19 samples, and they came from the United States, Italy and Spain. Sample material is recorded as cDNA or gDNA derived from T cells, B-cell-depleted T cells, or PBMCs.

The J segment lost 7 bases and the V segment lost 0 bases, leaving 6 bases of the junction unmatched. CDR1 and CDR2 from the germline V gene are KGHSH and LQKENI. The CDR3 length is 15 residues. TCRdb's copy holds only in-frame clones and misses some; the assay was immunoSEQ multiplex PCR. In the table there are some 250,000 clones, about 80% of which are singletons. The chain has TRBV18 and TRBJ2-1; 7 bases are a match to TRBD2. What was sequenced was peripheral blood. This clonotype originated in a woman older than 75 with acute or convalescent COVID-19. As DNA, the CDR3 is TGTGCCAGCTCACCACCGGGACTACCGGTAAATGAGCAGTTCTTC. Translated, it gives CASSPPGLPVNEQFF.